These T cell receptor beta chains were read from a single sample in a study of blood T cell repertoires in COVID-19. Data came from immunoSEQ multiplex PCR; TCRdb stores just in-frame clones and leaves some out. Here the sample spans about 120,000 clones, 60% to 85% being singletons. The sequencing sample was made of peripheral blood. The receptors derive from a man aged 70 or older with acute or convalescent COVID-19. The CDR3 runs from the conserved cysteine through the conserved F or W. The D gene is left open where the match is weak. The size field is filled for only some rows; it gives once, few, many or a size class.

J gene	V gene	clone size	CDR3 length	D gene	CDR3 protein	CDR3 DNA
TRBJ2-2	TRBV7-7	NA	15	NA	CASSPNSFNTGELFF	TGTGCCAGCAGCCCCAACAGCTTCAACACCGGGGAGCTGTTTTTT
TRBJ1-3	TRBV5-1	NA	17	TRBD1	CASRGGTGLSSGNTIYF	TGCGCCAGCAGAGGAGGGACAGGCCTAAGCTCTGGAAACACCATATATTTT
TRBJ1-4	TRBV5-1	few	15	TRBD1	CASSSGQAGREKLFF	TGCGCCAGCAGCTCTGGACAGGCGGGACGTGAAAAACTGTTTTTT
TRBJ1-2	TRBV9	NA	13	NA	CASSVGQPHGYTF	TGTGCCAGCAGCGTAGGACAGCCGCATGGCTACACCTTC
TRBJ2-2	TRBV7-8	NA	16	TRBD1	CASSATGASYTGELFF	TGTGCCAGCAGCGCGACAGGGGCCTCCTACACCGGGGAGCTGTTTTTT
TRBJ1-5	TRBV6-5	NA	15	TRBD1	CASRGGQGSNQPQHF	TGTGCCAGCAGAGGGGGACAGGGAAGCAATCAGCCCCAGCATTTT
TRBJ2-1	TRBV7-9	NA	12	NA	CASSPEHNEQFF	TGTGCCAGCAGCCCTGAGCACAATGAGCAGTTCTTC
TRBJ2-3	TRBV15	NA	15	NA	CATSGGSRYTDTQYF	TGTGCCACCTCCGGAGGGTCGCGTTACACAGATACGCAGTATTTT
TRBJ1-4	TRBV4-2	once	16	NA	CASSQEGGRGHEKLFF	TGTGCCAGCAGCCAAGAAGGTGGGCGTGGGCATGAAAAACTGTTTTTT
TRBJ2-1	TRBV7-8	NA	15	TRBD2	CASSLGGGSYNEQFF	TGTGCCAGCAGCTTAGGCGGGGGGAGCTACAATGAGCAGTTCTTC
TRBJ1-4	TRBV4-3	few	17	NA	CASSQDPVQGPVEKLFF	TGCGCCAGCAGCCAAGATCCCGTACAGGGCCCGGTTGAAAAACTGTTTTTT
TRBJ2-3	TRBV12-5	once	16	TRBD2	CASGLLAGGPGDTQYF	TGTGCTAGTGGTTTGCTAGCGGGGGGGCCTGGTGATACGCAGTATTTT
TRBJ1-2	TRBV24-1	once	15	TRBD1	CATSARGQGDYGYTF	TGTGCCACCAGTGCCCGTGGACAGGGAGACTATGGCTACACCTTC
TRBJ2-5	TRBV10-3	NA	13	NA	CAISGPSAETQYF	TGTGCCATCAGTGGCCCTAGCGCCGAGACCCAGTACTTC
TRBJ1-4	TRBV11-1	few	16	TRBD1	CASSSRYGTGEEKLFF	TGTGCCAGCAGCTCCCGATACGGGACAGGGGAAGAAAAACTGTTTTTT
TRBJ1-5	TRBV24-1	NA	16	NA	CATSDLGRGPNQPQHF	TGTGCCACCAGTGATTTGGGCAGGGGCCCCAATCAGCCCCAGCATTTT
TRBJ2-2	TRBV9	few	13	NA	CASSRQVAGELFF	TGTGCCAGCAGCCGACAGGTAGCCGGGGAGCTGTTTTTT
TRBJ2-3	TRBV24-1	NA	18	TRBD2	CATSDPGLAGPSRDTQYF	TGTGCCACCAGTGATCCCGGACTAGCGGGACCCTCCAGAGATACGCAGTATTTT
TRBJ1-3	TRBV7-3	NA	13	NA	CASSRGSGNTIYF	TGTGCCAGCAGCCGCGGGTCTGGAAACACCATATATTTT
TRBJ2-7	TRBV4-1	NA	17	TRBD1	CASSQEAGTGGLYEQYF	TGCGCCAGCAGCCAAGAGGCCGGGACAGGGGGTTTGTACGAGCAGTACTTC
TRBJ1-1	TRBV5-8	NA	12	TRBD1	CASSLVRGQAFF	TGTGCCAGCAGCTTGGTCAGGGGGCAAGCTTTCTTT
TRBJ2-1	TRBV4-2	NA	16	NA	CASSQAGASSYNEQFF	TGTGCCAGCAGCCAAGCTGGAGCGAGCTCCTACAATGAGCAGTTCTTC
TRBJ1-2	TRBV5-4	NA	12	NA	CASSPGDYGYTF	TGTGCCAGCAGCCCCGGTGACTATGGCTACACCTTC
TRBJ1-3	TRBV7-2	few	14	NA	CASSVTGLGNTIYF	TGTGCCAGCAGTGTAACGGGACTTGGCAACACCATATATTTT
TRBJ1-3	TRBV5-1	NA	14	NA	CASSLATSGNTIYF	TGCGCCAGCAGCTTGGCTACGTCTGGAAACACCATATATTTT
TRBJ2-3	TRBV9	NA	15	TRBD2	CASSALAGRTDTQYF	TGTGCCAGCAGCGCCCTAGCGGGGCGCACAGATACGCAGTATTTT
TRBJ2-1	TRBV6-5	NA	14	TRBD1	CASRPPGQGYEQFF	TGTGCCAGCAGGCCCCCGGGACAGGGCTATGAGCAGTTCTTC
TRBJ1-5	TRBV5-5	NA	16	TRBD1	CASRPSPGQGHQPQHF	TGTGCCAGCAGACCAAGTCCGGGACAGGGGCATCAGCCCCAGCATTTT
TRBJ2-1	TRBV5-6	NA	15	NA	CASSFQVSSYNEQFF	TGTGCCAGCAGCTTTCAGGTGAGCTCCTACAATGAGCAGTTCTTC
TRBJ2-5	TRBV7-2	once	18	NA	CASSLESRGTKWQETQYF	TGTGCCAGCAGCTTAGAGAGTAGGGGGACTAAGTGGCAAGAGACCCAGTACTTC
TRBJ2-5	TRBV11-2	NA	14	NA	CASSPLLHQETQYF	TGTGCCAGCAGCCCCCTACTGCACCAAGAGACCCAGTACTTC
TRBJ1-2	TRBV9	NA	16	NA	CASSPTRNRWTYVYTF	TGTGCCAGCAGCCCCACCAGAAACAGGTGGACCTATGTCTACACCTTC
TRBJ2-2	TRBV5-1	NA	16	NA	CASSLEASAGYGELFF	TGCGCCAGCAGCTTGGAGGCTAGCGCAGGATACGGGGAGCTGTTTTTT
TRBJ2-1	TRBV10-3	once	16	NA	CATSGEAGILGNEQFF	TGTGCCACCTCGGGTGAGGCAGGGATTCTAGGCAATGAGCAGTTCTTC
TRBJ2-4	TRBV19	NA	14	TRBD1	CASTRGLAKNIQYF	TGTGCCAGTACCAGGGGGTTGGCCAAAAACATTCAGTACTTC
TRBJ1-1	TRBV7-9	NA	16	NA	CASSFYGSDIGTEAFF	TGTGCCAGCAGCTTTTACGGGTCGGATATTGGCACTGAAGCTTTCTTT
TRBJ2-7	TRBV28	NA	14	TRBD1	CASGKGQMTYEQYF	TGTGCCAGCGGCAAGGGACAGATGACCTACGAGCAGTACTTC
TRBJ1-1	TRBV2	NA	12	NA	CASSEEGRKAFF	TGTGCCAGCAGTGAAGAAGGGAGGAAAGCTTTCTTT
TRBJ2-7	TRBV5-6	NA	15	NA	CASSLGAGAPTKQYF	TGTGCCAGCAGCTTGGGGGCAGGGGCCCCGACCAAGCAGTACTTC
TRBJ2-7	TRBV6-2/TRBV6-3	NA	15	TRBD1	CASSPLGTGSYEQYF	TGTGCCAGCAGTCCACTCGGGACAGGGTCCTACGAGCAGTACTTC
TRBJ1-1	TRBV10-3	NA	16	NA	CAIREYLGRANTEAFF	TGTGCCATCAGAGAATACCTTGGGAGGGCGAACACTGAAGCTTTCTTT
TRBJ1-5	TRBV20-1	few	13	NA	CSASRGGEQPQHF	TGCAGTGCCAGTAGGGGGGGCGAGCAGCCCCAGCATTTT
TRBJ2-4	TRBV19	NA	12	NA	CASSIGGDSQYF	TGTGCCAGTAGTATAGGCGGGGACAGTCAGTACTTC
TRBJ1-2	TRBV2	NA	14	NA	CASSETGVGYGYTF	TGTGCCAGCAGTGAAACGGGGGTGGGGTATGGCTACACCTTC
TRBJ1-2	TRBV7-9	NA	13	NA	CASSALANYGYTF	TGTGCCAGCAGCGCTCTAGCTAACTATGGCTACACCTTC
TRBJ1-4	TRBV5-1	once	14	NA	CASSSGLTNEKLFF	TGCGCCAGCAGCTCGGGACTCACAAATGAAAAACTGTTTTTT
TRBJ1-1	TRBV3-1/TRBV3-2	few	16	TRBD1	CASSQGTGGMNTEAFF	TGTGCCAGCAGCCAAGGAACAGGGGGGATGAACACTGAAGCTTTCTTT
TRBJ1-2	TRBV29-1	NA	13	TRBD1	CSVGQGFNYGYTF	TGCAGCGTGGGACAGGGCTTTAACTATGGCTACACCTTC
TRBJ1-6	TRBV5-4	NA	15	NA	CASSWEQGGYSPLHF	TGTGCCAGCAGCTGGGAACAGGGTGGTTATTCACCCCTCCACTTT
TRBJ2-3	TRBV5-5	NA	18	TRBD2	CASSFSTSGGRRADTQYF	TGTGCCAGCAGCTTTTCCACTAGCGGGGGCCGACGCGCAGATACGCAGTATTTT
TRBJ2-3	TRBV5-1	NA	13	NA	CASSLFGTDTQYF	TGCGCCAGCAGCTTGTTCGGCACAGATACGCAGTATTTT
TRBJ1-1	TRBV6-4	NA	15	NA	CASSAVSRGRTEAFF	TGTGCCAGCAGTGCCGTAAGCAGGGGACGCACTGAAGCTTTCTTT
TRBJ1-3	TRBV6-2/TRBV6-3	NA	14	TRBD1	CASSYSGGEVTIYF	TGTGCCAGCAGTTATTCAGGGGGCGAAGTCACCATATATTTT
TRBJ1-5	TRBV6-5	NA	14	NA	CASSTGFPDQPQHF	TGTGCCAGCAGTACAGGCTTTCCGGATCAGCCCCAGCATTTT